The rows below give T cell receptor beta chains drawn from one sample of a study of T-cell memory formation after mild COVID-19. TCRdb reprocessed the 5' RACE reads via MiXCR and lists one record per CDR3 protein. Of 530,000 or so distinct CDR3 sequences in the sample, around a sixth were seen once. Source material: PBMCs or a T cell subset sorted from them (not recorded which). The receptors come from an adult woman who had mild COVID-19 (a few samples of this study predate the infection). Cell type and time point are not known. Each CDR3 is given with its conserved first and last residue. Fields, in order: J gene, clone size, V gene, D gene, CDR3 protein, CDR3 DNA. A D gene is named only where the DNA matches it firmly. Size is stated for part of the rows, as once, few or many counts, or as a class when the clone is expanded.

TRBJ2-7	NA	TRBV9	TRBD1	CASSPPGTGTHYEQYF	TGTGCCAGCAGCCCTCCCGGGACAGGGACCCACTACGAGCAGTACTTC
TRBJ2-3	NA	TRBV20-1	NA	CSARSTAAITDTQYF	TGCAGTGCTAGATCGACGGCGGCTATAACAGATACGCAGTATTTT
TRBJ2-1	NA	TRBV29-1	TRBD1	CSVAKGGDVYNEQFF	TGCAGCGTCGCCAAAGGGGGCGATGTCTACAATGAGCAGTTCTTC
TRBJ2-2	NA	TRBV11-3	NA	CASSLMKGKAGELFF	TGTGCCAGCAGCTTAATGAAGGGGAAGGCCGGGGAGCTGTTTTTT
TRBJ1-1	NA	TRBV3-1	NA	CASSQASRGPTEAFF	TGTGCCAGCAGCCAAGCCTCACGGGGTCCCACTGAAGCTTTCTTT
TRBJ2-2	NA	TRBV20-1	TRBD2	CSAGLAGVTGELFF	TGCAGTGCGGGACTAGCGGGGGTAACCGGGGAGCTGTTTTTT
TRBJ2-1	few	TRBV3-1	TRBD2	CASSQPLAGEYNEQFF	TGTGCCAGCAGCCAACCACTAGCGGGGGAGTACAATGAGCAGTTCTTC
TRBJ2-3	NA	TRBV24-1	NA	CATSSDTDTQYF	TGTGCCACCAGTTCGGATACAGATACGCAGTATTTT
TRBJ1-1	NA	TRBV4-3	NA	CASSQGRTPNTEAFF	TGCGCCAGCAGCCAAGGCCGAACTCCGAACACTGAAGCTTTCTTT
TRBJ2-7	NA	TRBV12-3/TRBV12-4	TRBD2	CASSTRTSGVYEQYF	TGTGCCAGCAGTACGAGGACTAGCGGGGTCTACGAGCAGTACTTC
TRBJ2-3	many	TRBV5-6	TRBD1	CASSPGTGADTQYF	TGTGCCAGCAGCCCCGGGACAGGGGCGGATACGCAGTATTTT
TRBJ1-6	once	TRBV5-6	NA	CASSFTGSGSYNSPLHF	TGTGCCAGCAGCTTTACAGGGTCCGGCTCCTATAATTCACCCCTCCACTTT
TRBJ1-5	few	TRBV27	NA	CASSPWSDNQPQHF	TGTGCCAGCAGTCCCTGGTCAGATAATCAGCCCCAGCATTTT
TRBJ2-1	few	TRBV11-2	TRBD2	CASNVGPSGEQFF	TGTGCCAGCAACGTCGGGCCTAGCGGTGAGCAGTTCTTC
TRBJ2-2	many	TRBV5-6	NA	CASSWGSNTGELFF	TGTGCCAGCAGCTGGGGATCGAACACCGGGGAGCTGTTTTTT
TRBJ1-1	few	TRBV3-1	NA	CASSQAGGGETEAFF	TGTGCCAGCAGCCAAGCTGGGGGGGGAGAGACTGAAGCTTTCTTT
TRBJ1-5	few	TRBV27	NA	CASSLSFPNQPQHF	TGTGCCAGCAGTTTATCGTTTCCCAATCAGCCCCAGCATTTT
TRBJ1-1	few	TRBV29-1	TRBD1	CSAPLDRGPEAFF	TGCAGCGCTCCGCTCGACAGGGGGCCTGAAGCTTTCTTT
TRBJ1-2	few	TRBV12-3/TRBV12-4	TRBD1	CASSPAGGRNYGYTF	TGTGCCAGCAGTCCAGCAGGGGGTCGTAACTATGGCTACACCTTC
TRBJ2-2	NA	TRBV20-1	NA	CSARVSGTPNTGELFF	TGCAGTGCTAGAGTTAGTGGTACCCCGAACACCGGGGAGCTGTTTTTT
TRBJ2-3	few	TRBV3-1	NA	CASSSQLGTQYF	TGTGCCAGCAGCTCACAACTTGGTACGCAGTATTTT
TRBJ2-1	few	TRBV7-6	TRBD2	CASSFGLAGSREQFF	TGTGCCAGCAGCTTTGGACTAGCGGGATCGAGGGAGCAGTTCTTC
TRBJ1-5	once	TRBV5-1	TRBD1	CDSSTGANQPQHF	TGCGACAGCAGCACAGGGGCCAATCAGCCCCAGCATTTT
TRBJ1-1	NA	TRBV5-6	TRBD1	CASSLRSGTGSMNTEAFF	TGTGCCAGCAGCTTGAGGTCCGGGACAGGGTCCATGAACACTGAAGCTTTCTTT
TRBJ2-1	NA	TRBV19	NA	CASSIVGGPAYNEQFF	TGTGCCAGTAGTATAGTTGGGGGGCCTGCCTACAATGAGCAGTTCTTC
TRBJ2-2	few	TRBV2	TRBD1	CASRYRDRPSNTGELFF	TGTGCCAGCAGATATCGGGACAGGCCATCGAACACCGGGGAGCTGTTTTTT
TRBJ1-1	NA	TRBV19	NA	CASTPGRGNTEAFF	TGTGCCAGTACACCGGGACGAGGGAACACTGAAGCTTTCTTT
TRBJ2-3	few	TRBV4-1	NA	CASSRGEITDTQYF	TGCGCCAGCAGCCGCGGGGAGATCACAGATACGCAGTATTTT
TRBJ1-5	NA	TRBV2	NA	CASSEEPVRNQPQHF	TGTGCCAGCAGTGAAGAACCGGTGCGCAATCAGCCCCAGCATTTT
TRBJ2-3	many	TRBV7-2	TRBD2	CASSLLGTSASNTQYF	TGTGCCAGCTCCCTATTGGGGACTAGCGCTTCGAATACGCAGTATTTT
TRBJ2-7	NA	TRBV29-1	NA	CSVENRAGEPFYEQYF	TGCAGCGTTGAAAATCGGGCAGGGGAGCCCTTTTACGAGCAGTACTTC
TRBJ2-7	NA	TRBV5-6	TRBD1	CASSLRWTGGYYEQYF	TGTGCCAGCAGCCTTCGATGGACAGGGGGGTACTACGAGCAGTACTTC
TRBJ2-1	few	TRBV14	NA	CASSQRPLGIEQFF	TGTGCCAGCAGCCAAAGGCCCCTTGGTATTGAGCAGTTCTTC
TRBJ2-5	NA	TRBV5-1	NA	CASSLESGKETQYF	TGCGCCAGCAGCTTGGAGTCAGGGAAAGAGACCCAGTACTTC
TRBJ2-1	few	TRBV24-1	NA	CATSDFLRPGNNEQFF	TGTGCCACCAGTGATTTCTTGCGGCCCGGAAACAATGAGCAGTTCTTC
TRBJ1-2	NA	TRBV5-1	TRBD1	CASSIGTGGNGYTF	TGCGCCAGCAGCATAGGGACAGGGGGTAATGGCTACACCTTC
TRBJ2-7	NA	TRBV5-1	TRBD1	CASSSTGTAYEQYF	TGCGCCAGCAGCTCGACCGGGACAGCCTACGAGCAGTACTTC
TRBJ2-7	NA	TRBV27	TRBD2	CASSGLVRGGEQYF	TGTGCCAGCAGTGGACTGGTCCGGGGGGGGGAGCAGTACTTC
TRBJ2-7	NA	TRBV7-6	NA	CASSLVGLGEQYF	TGTGCCAGCAGCTTAGTGGGCTTGGGGGAGCAGTACTTC
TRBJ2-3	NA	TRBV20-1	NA	CSVFLGGTQYF	TGCAGTGTGTTCCTGGGGGGTACGCAGTATTTT
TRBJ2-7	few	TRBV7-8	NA	CASSLALTVEQYF	TGTGCCAGCAGCTTAGCGTTGACGGTCGAGCAGTACTTC